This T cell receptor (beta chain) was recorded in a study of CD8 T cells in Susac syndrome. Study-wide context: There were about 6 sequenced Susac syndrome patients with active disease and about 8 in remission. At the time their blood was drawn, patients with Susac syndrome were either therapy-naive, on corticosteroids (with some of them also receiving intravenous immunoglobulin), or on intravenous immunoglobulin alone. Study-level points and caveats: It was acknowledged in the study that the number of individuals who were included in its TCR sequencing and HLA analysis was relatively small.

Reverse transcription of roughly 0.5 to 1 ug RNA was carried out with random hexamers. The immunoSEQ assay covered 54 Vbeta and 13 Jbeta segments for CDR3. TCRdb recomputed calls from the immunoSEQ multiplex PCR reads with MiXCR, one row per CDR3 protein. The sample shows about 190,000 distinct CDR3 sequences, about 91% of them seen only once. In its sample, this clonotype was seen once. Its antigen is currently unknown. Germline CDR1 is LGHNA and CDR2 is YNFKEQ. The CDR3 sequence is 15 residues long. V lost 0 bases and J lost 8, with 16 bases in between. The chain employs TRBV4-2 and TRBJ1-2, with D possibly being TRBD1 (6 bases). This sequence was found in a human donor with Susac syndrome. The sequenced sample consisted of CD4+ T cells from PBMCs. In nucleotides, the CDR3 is TGTGCCAGCAGCCAAGATCTAAGACAGGAAGAGGGCTACACCTTC. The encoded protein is CASSQDLRQEEGYTF.